This T cell receptor beta chain came from a study of blood T cell repertoires in COVID-19. Cohort placement rested on clinical history that participants reported themselves. Assay: immunoSEQ multiplex PCR; the TCRdb copy retains only in-frame clones and omits some. The sample holds almost 400,000 clones, around 89% seen once. V gave up 4 bases and J gave up 2 bases, with 15 bases separating them. The CDR3 loop spans 15 amino acids. Per germline, CDR1 LGHDT and CDR2 YNNKEL (reference sequence). This TCR came from a woman in her 30s with acute COVID-19. Sequences were obtained from PBMCs or T cells enriched from blood (not recorded which). The chain carries TRBV3-1 (or the pseudogene TRBV3-2) and TRBJ2-7; D is possibly TRBD1 (6 bases). For the CDR3, the DNA is TGTGCCAGCAGCCCTCCCGGAAGGGACACCTACGAGCAGTACTTC. Its translation is CASSPPGRDTYEQYF.